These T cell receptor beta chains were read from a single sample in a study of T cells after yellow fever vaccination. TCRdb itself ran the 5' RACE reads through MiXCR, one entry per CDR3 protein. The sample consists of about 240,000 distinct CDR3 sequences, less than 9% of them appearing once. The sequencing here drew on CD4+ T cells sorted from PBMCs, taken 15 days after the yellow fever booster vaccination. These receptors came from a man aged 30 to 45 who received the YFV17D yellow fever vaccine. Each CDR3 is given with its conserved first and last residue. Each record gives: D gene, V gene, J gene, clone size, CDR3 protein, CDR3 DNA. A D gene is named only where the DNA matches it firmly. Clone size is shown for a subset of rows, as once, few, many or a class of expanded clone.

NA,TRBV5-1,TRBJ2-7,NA,CASSLDRDEQYF,TGCGCCAGCAGCTTGGACAGGGACGAGCAGTACTTC
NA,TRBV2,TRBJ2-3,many,CASSAGGHSTDTQYF,TGTGCCAGCAGTGCTGGAGGACACAGCACAGATACGCAGTATTTT
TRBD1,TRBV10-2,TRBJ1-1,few,CASRRGTANTEAFF,TGCGCCAGCAGGAGAGGGACAGCGAACACTGAAGCTTTCTTT
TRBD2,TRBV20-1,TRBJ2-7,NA,CSARDSGSPSDEQYF,TGCAGTGCTAGAGACAGCGGGAGCCCTTCGGACGAGCAGTACTTC
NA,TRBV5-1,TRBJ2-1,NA,CASRRELSSYNEQFF,TGCGCCAGCCGCCGAGAATTAAGCTCCTACAATGAGCAGTTCTTC
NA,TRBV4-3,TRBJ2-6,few,CASSPMWEYSGANVLTF,TGCGCCAGCAGCCCCATGTGGGAATACTCTGGGGCCAACGTCCTGACTTTC
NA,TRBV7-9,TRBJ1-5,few,CASSLAFGQGEQPQHF,TGTGCCAGCAGCTTAGCGTTTGGGCAGGGCGAACAGCCCCAGCATTTT
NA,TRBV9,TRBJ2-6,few,CASSGAGQPSSGANVLTF,TGTGCCAGCAGCGGGGCCGGACAGCCGAGCTCTGGGGCCAACGTCCTGACTTTC
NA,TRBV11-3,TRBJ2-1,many,CASSFSSNNEQFF,TGTGCCAGCAGCTTTTCTAGTAACAATGAGCAGTTCTTC
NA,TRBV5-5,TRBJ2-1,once,CASSHRDHEQFF,TGTGCCAGCAGCCATCGAGACCATGAGCAGTTCTTC
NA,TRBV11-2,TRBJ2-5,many,CASSSPSWQETQYF,TGTGCCAGCAGCTCCCCATCCTGGCAAGAGACCCAGTACTTC
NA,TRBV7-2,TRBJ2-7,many,CASSPETGRAEQYF,TGTGCCAGCAGCCCTGAGACAGGGAGGGCCGAGCAGTACTTC
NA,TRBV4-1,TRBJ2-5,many,CASGWETQYF,TGCGCCAGCGGGTGGGAGACCCAGTACTTC
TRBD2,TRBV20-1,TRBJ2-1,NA,CSAKKESGSSYNEQFF,TGCAGTGCGAAAAAGGAAAGCGGGAGCTCCTACAATGAGCAGTTCTTC
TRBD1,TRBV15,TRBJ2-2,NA,CATSSADRGRGTGELFF,TGTGCCACCAGCAGCGCGGACAGGGGGCGAGGCACCGGGGAGCTGTTTTTT
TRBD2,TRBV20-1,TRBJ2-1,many,CSARDLRLAGGLYNEQFF,TGCAGTGCTAGAGACCTCCGACTAGCGGGAGGTCTGTACAATGAGCAGTTCTTC
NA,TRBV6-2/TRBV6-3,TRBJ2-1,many,CASSYSWGHEQFF,TGTGCCAGCAGTTACTCGTGGGGACATGAGCAGTTCTTC
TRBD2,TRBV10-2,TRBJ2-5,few,CASSSGLAGQETQYF,TGCGCCAGCTCCTCGGGACTAGCGGGACAGGAGACCCAGTACTTC
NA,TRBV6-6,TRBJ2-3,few,CASWGLSTDTQYF,TGTGCCAGCTGGGGACTCTCAACGGATACGCAGTATTTT
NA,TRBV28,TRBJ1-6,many,CASRSEGGLHF,TGTGCCAGCAGGTCGGAAGGGGGGCTCCACTTT
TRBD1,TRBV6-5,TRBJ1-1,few,CASSLAGTGNTEAFF,TGTGCCAGCAGTTTGGCCGGGACAGGTAACACTGAAGCTTTCTTT
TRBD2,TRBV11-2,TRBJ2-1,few,CASSISGTSAYNEQFF,TGTGCCAGCAGCATATCCGGGACTAGCGCCTACAATGAGCAGTTCTTC
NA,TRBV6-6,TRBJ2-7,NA,CASSGTSPSYEQYF,TGTGCCAGCAGCGGGACCTCCCCTTCCTACGAGCAGTACTTC
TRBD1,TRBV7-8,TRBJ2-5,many,CASSPRADRGEETQYF,TGTGCCAGCAGCCCAAGGGCTGACAGGGGTGAAGAGACCCAGTACTTC
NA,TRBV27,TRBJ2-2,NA,CASSSRGSTPGELFF,TGTGCCAGCAGTTCAAGGGGGAGCACCCCCGGGGAGCTGTTTTTT
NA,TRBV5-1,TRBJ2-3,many,CASESGSATDTQYF,TGCGCCAGCGAGTCAGGGTCAGCCACAGATACGCAGTATTTT
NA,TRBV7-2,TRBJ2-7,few,CASSYVSRTDYYEQYF,TGTGCCAGCAGCTACGTATCTCGGACGGATTATTACGAGCAGTACTTC
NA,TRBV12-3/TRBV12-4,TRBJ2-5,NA,CASSPDAGTQYF,TGTGCCAGCAGCCCCGATGCGGGGACCCAGTACTTC
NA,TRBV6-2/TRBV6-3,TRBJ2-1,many,CASSTLSGGEQFF,TGTGCCAGCAGCACCCTTTCTGGCGGCGAGCAGTTCTTC
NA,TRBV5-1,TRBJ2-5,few,CASRSGQETQYF,TGCGCCAGCAGATCGGGCCAAGAGACCCAGTACTTC
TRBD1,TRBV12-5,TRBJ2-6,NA,CASGLGTGGFYGANVLTF,TGTGCTAGTGGTTTAGGCACAGGGGGCTTTTATGGGGCCAACGTCCTGACTTTC
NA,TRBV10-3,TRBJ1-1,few,CAISGPPSNEAFF,TGTGCCATCAGTGGACCCCCGAGTAATGAAGCTTTCTTT
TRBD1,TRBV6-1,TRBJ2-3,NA,CASSPRLGTGGADTQYF,TGTGCCAGCAGCCCCCGACTAGGGACAGGGGGTGCAGATACGCAGTATTTT
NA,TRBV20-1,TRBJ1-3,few,CSARQQSSGNTIYF,TGCAGTGCGCGACAGCAGAGCTCTGGAAACACCATATATTTT
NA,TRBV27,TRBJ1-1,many,CATSTHKEHTEAFF,TGTGCCACCTCGACACATAAAGAGCACACTGAAGCTTTCTTT
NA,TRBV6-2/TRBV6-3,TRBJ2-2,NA,CASRSGTYTGELFF,TGTGCCAGCAGGTCCGGGACGTACACCGGGGAGCTGTTTTTT
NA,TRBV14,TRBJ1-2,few,CASSQERGYGYTF,TGTGCCAGCAGCCAAGAAAGGGGCTATGGCTACACCTTC
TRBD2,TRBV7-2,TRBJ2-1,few,CASSLEGSGRNEQFF,TGTGCCAGCAGCTTAGAGGGTAGCGGGAGGAATGAGCAGTTCTTC
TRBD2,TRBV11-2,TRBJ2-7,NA,CASSLFSGGLNPTYEQYF,TGTGCCAGCAGCTTATTTTCGGGGGGGCTCAATCCTACCTACGAGCAGTACTTC
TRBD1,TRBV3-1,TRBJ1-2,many,CASSQGQGAYGYTF,TGTGCCAGCAGCCAAGGACAGGGGGCGTATGGCTACACCTTC
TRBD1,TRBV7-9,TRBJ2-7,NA,CASSWGQTYEQYF,TGTGCCAGCAGCTGGGGACAGACCTACGAGCAGTACTTC
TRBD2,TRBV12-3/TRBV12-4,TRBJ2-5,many,CASSIILAGGGETQYF,TGTGCCAGCAGTATCATACTAGCGGGAGGAGGGGAGACCCAGTACTTC
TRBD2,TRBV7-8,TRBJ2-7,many,CASSLDLTSVYEQYF,TGTGCCAGCAGCTTAGATTTGACTAGCGTCTACGAGCAGTACTTC
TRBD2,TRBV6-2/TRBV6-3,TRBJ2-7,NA,CASSYSGKQGYEQYF,TGTGCCAGCAGTTACAGCGGGAAGCAAGGATACGAGCAGTACTTC
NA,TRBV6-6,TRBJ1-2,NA,CASSRLGYTF,TGTGCCAGCAGCCGTCTAGGTTACACCTTC
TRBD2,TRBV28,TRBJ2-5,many,CASSTWTSRETQYF,TGTGCCAGCAGTACCTGGACTAGCAGAGAGACCCAGTACTTC
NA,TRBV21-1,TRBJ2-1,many,CASSKELHDDGNEQFF,TGTGCCAGCAGCAAAGAATTACACGACGATGGCAATGAGCAGTTCTTC
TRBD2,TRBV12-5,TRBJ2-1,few,CASGLVVGRTYNEQFF,TGTGCTAGTGGTTTGGTAGTCGGGAGGACCTACAATGAGCAGTTCTTC
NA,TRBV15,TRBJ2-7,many,CATSRDRGDKQYF,TGTGCCACCAGCAGAGATCGAGGGGATAAGCAGTACTTC
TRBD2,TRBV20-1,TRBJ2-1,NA,CSATGTSGRDNEQFF,TGCAGTGCAACAGGGACTAGCGGGAGGGACAATGAGCAGTTCTTC
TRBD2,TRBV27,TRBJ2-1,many,CASVQSRAGGLNEQFF,TGTGCCAGCGTTCAATCGCGAGCGGGAGGGCTGAATGAGCAGTTCTTC
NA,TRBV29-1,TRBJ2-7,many,CSAGGWSGDLLDEQYF,TGCAGCGCCGGGGGCTGGAGCGGGGATCTGTTGGACGAGCAGTACTTC
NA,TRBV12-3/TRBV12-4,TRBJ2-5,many,CASSTGNQETQYF,TGTGCCAGCAGTACGGGCAACCAAGAGACCCAGTACTTC
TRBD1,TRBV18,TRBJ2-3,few,CASSTTGKTDTQYF,TGTGCCAGCTCAACGACAGGGAAGACAGATACGCAGTATTTT
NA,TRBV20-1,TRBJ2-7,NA,CSARDPGSVDEQYF,TGCAGTGCTAGAGATCCGGGATCTGTGGACGAGCAGTACTTC
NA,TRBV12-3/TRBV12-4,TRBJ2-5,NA,CASSFGRAETQYF,TGTGCCAGCAGTTTTGGTAGGGCGGAGACCCAGTACTTC
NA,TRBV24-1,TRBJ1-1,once,CATSDWRGVNTEAFF,TGTGCCACCAGTGATTGGAGGGGCGTAAACACTGAAGCTTTCTTT